This T cell receptor beta chain was identified in a study of a mutant IDH1 vaccine in newly diagnosed glioma. Study summary: The initiation of vaccination occurred 4-6 weeks after radiotherapy alone, or with temozolomide cycles.

Study observations and caveats: A vaccine-induced immune response developed in more than 85% of the patients. Top peripheral T cell clonotype shifts appeared unrelated to pseudoprogression.

Stated time point: week 47, end of study. Mutant IDH1 20-mer peptide, at 300 ug, made up each vaccine dose, with topical imiquimod. Each of the donors came in with new WHO grade 3 or 4 astrocytomas that were IDH1-mutant and ATRX-lost. Sequencing was performed with immunoSEQ multiplex PCR; in TCRdb, only in-frame clones are kept and a portion is missing. Here the sample spans 25,000 to 40,000 clones, approximately 89% being singletons. CDR3 size: 16 residues. Germline CDR1 is MNHEY and CDR2 is SMNVEV (reference sequence). The V gene lost 6 bases and the J gene lost 8 bases, with 20 bases spanning the gap. As for this clone: Its antigen is currently unknown.

This sample comprised PBMCs, obtained from a glioma patient whose treatment included an IDH1 peptide vaccine. The rearrangement links TRBV27 to TRBJ1-6, with D tentatively TRBD1 (6 bases). The clonotype comes from a man aged 35 to 55 with glioma. As DNA, the CDR3 is TGTGCCAGCAGGGGGGTCGGGGGCGCAGTATATTCACCCCTCCACTTT. Translation: CASRGVGGAVYSPLHF.